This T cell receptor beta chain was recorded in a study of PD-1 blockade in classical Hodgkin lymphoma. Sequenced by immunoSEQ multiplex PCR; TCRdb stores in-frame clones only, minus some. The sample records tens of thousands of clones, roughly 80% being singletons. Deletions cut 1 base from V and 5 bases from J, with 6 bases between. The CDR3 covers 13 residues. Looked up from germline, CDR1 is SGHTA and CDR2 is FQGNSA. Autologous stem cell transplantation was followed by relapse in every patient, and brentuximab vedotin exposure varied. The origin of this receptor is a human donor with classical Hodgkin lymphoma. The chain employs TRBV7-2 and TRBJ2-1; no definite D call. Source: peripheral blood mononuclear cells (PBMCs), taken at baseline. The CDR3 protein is CASSLGPNNEQFF. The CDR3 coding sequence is TGTGCCAGCAGCTTAGGCCCAAACAATGAGCAGTTCTTC.